This entry lists 29 T cell receptor beta chains sequenced from one sample in a study of T cells expressing NK-cell markers (dated by TCRdb to the early 2020s). Libraries were made using 5' RACE. TCRdb records Illumina HiSeq 2000 as the sequencer. TCRdb reprocessed the reads, and each CDR3 protein sequence is entered once, without DNA. The sample's own table lists 550,000 to 600,000 distinct CDR3 sequences. The ten largest clonotypes hold around 4% of the sample. The sequenced material came from blood T cells: a sorted CD56 or NKG2C T cell subset, CD4+ or CD8+ T cells, or bulk PBMC T cells (not recorded which). The receptors derive from a man aged 18-30 years in good health. Donor details come from another sample of the same person, matched by shared clones.

V usage is TRBV3-1 and J usage is TRBJ1-3. CDR1 LGHDT and CDR2 YNNKEL come from the germline V gene (reference sequence). The CDR3 extends over 16 amino acids. The CDR3 sequence: CASSTRIRSSGNTIYF.

The chain carries TRBV12-3 or TRBV12-4 and TRBJ1-4. This CDR3 contains 15 residues. CDR3 protein: CASSPSGTFNEKLFF.

The gene calls are TRBV24-1 and TRBJ2-1; checking the TCRdb D call of TRBD1 is not possible without DNA. The CDR3 covers 16 residues. CDR1 and CDR2 from the germline V gene are KGHDR and SFDVKD. This chain's CDR3 is CATSDLKTTGGSEQFF.

V and J are TRBV6-5 and TRBJ1-5. CDR1 and CDR2 (germline): MNHEY, SVGAGI. The CDR3 contains 16 residues. CDR3: CASSSRGGVRNQPQHF.

The chain is built from TRBV4-3 and TRBJ2-7; TCRdb names TRBD2, which stays unverified in the absence of DNA. Germline-derived CDR1 and CDR2 are LGHNA and YSLEER. The CDR3 runs to 15 residues. The CDR3 sequence: CASSQDKGVGYEQYF.

The rearrangement joins TRBV6-4 to TRBJ2-4. This CDR3 contains 14 residues. Germline-derived CDR1 and CDR2 are MRHNA and SNTAGT. The CDR3 region is CASFFEIAKNIQYF.

The CDR3 reads CASSFSRNTRNEQFF. The rearrangement joins TRBV2 to TRBJ2-1. The CDR3 is made up of 15 amino acids. CDR1 and CDR2 (germline): SNHLY, FYNNEI.

The V call is TRBV3-1, the J call TRBJ2-7; TCRdb returns TRBD1, unconfirmable since there is no DNA. Germline loops: CDR1 LGHDT, CDR2 YNNKEL (reference sequence). The CDR3 covers 15 residues. The chain's CDR3 is CASSQTDRGGYEQYF.

This rearrangement joins TRBV12-3 or TRBV12-4 to TRBJ2-2; TCRdb's D call, TRBD1, is unchecked because there is no DNA. The CDR3 contains 15 residues. The CDR3 here is CASSRYRGNSGELFF.

The chain employs TRBV9 and TRBJ2-6. Germline CDR1 and CDR2: SGDLS and YYNGEE. The CDR3 is made up of 12 amino acids. CDR3 amino acids: CASGLGANVLTF.

The chain combines TRBV28 with TRBJ2-5; the TCRdb call, TRBD2, lacks DNA for checking. Germline-derived CDR1 and CDR2 are MDHEN and SYDVKM. CDR3 length equals 17 residues. CDR3 region: CASSSFSLTSVSETQYF.

This chain's CDR3 is CSAREPGSKAGYGYTF. J is TRBJ1-2 and V is TRBV20-1; the D gene TCRdb calls, TRBD1, cannot be checked with no DNA. The germline V gene has CDR1 DFQATT and CDR2 SNEGSKA (reference sequence). The CDR3 covers 16 residues.

The J gene is TRBJ2-3, the V gene TRBV5-5; TCRdb names TRBD1, which stays unverified in the absence of DNA. Germline CDR1 and CDR2: SGHKS and YYEKEE (reference sequence). The CDR3 length is 14 residues. CDR3 sequence: CASSSGTGPDTQYF.

V gene TRBV7-9 combines with J gene TRBJ2-7; TCRdb picks TRBD2, but there is no DNA to check that call. The length of the CDR3 is 15 residues. Germline V CDR1 and CDR2: SEHNR, FQNEAQ (reference sequence). The CDR3 reads CASSSGTSGNYEQYF.

The chain joins TRBV4-3 to TRBJ2-3; TCRdb names TRBD1, which stays unverified in the absence of DNA. From germline, CDR1 is LGHNA and CDR2 YSLEER. The CDR3 has 16 residues. CDR3 loop: CASSQENRGSTDTQYF.

This chain joins TRBV20-1 and TRBJ2-2; the TRBD2 assignment by TCRdb is unverifiable without DNA. This CDR3 has 17 residues. CDR1 DFQATT and CDR2 SNEGSKA come from the germline V gene (reference sequence). The chain's CDR3 is CSVRRAGAGLNTGELFF.

The V call is TRBV4-3, the J call TRBJ2-1. The CDR3 has 16 amino acids. From germline, CDR1 is LGHNA and CDR2 YSLEER. This chain's CDR3 is CASSPSVVSSYNEQFF.

The V call is TRBV2, the J call TRBJ2-2. Germline V lookup: CDR1 SNHLY, CDR2 FYNNEI. The CDR3 sequence is 16 residues long. The CDR3 spells CASSEAGNSDTGELFF. The full variable domain, in which reference TRBV2 and TRBJ2-2 provide the parts outside the CDR3, is EPEVTQTPSHQVTQMGQEVILRCVPISNHLYFYWYRQILGQKVEFLVSFYNNEISEKSEIFDDQFSVERPDGSNFTLKIRSTKLEDSAMYFCASSEAGNSDTGELFFGEGSRLTVL.

This chain uses TRBV7-9 with TRBJ1-4; TCRdb returns TRBD1, unconfirmable since there is no DNA. CDR3 size: 13 residues. The germline V gene has CDR1 SEHNR and CDR2 FQNEAQ (reference sequence). This CDR3 reads CATRRQGDEKLFF.

The rearrangement joins TRBV20-1 to TRBJ1-3; TCRdb selects TRBD1, and the lack of DNA leaves this call unchecked. Germline CDR1 DFQATT, CDR2 SNEGSKA (reference sequence). The CDR3 sequence is 17 residues long. This chain's CDR3 is CSARMSTGYYSGNTIYF.

The V gene is TRBV27, the J gene TRBJ2-7. This CDR3 has 15 residues. CDR1 is MNHEY, CDR2 SMNVEV, per germline (reference sequence). The CDR3 loop reads CASSLSFDGTYEQYF.

This chain connects TRBV7-3 to TRBJ2-2; TCRdb's D gene call, TRBD1, goes unchecked for lack of DNA. Germline CDR1 and CDR2: SGHTA and FQGTGA. The CDR3 is 16 amino acids. The CDR3 spells CASSLDRAVSAGELFF.

V gene TRBV5-1 combines with J gene TRBJ1-1; the TRBD1 assignment by TCRdb is unverifiable without DNA. This CDR3 is built from 15 residues. In germline, CDR1 is SGHRS, CDR2 YFSETQ. The CDR3 is CASSKAGTVNTEAFF.

V is TRBV6-1 and J is TRBJ1-2; the TCRdb call, TRBD1, lacks DNA for checking. Per germline, CDR1 MNHNS and CDR2 SASEGT. The CDR3 length is 17 residues. CDR3 loop: CASSKGGGLTDDYGYTF.

The gene calls are TRBV29-1 and TRBJ2-1; no DNA is available, so the TRBD2 call from TCRdb remains unchecked. CDR1 is SQVTM, CDR2 ANQGSEA, per germline. This CDR3 contains 13 residues. This chain's CDR3 is CSVLRDSYNEQFF.

The rearrangement uses TRBV5-5 and TRBJ2-4; the TCRdb call, TRBD1, lacks DNA for checking. The CDR3 is 13 amino acids. CDR1 is SGHKS, CDR2 YYEKEE, per germline (reference sequence). CDR3 in amino acids: CASSLVGGNIQYF.

This rearrangement joins TRBV4-3 to TRBJ2-1; the D call from TCRdb, TRBD2, cannot be confirmed without DNA. Germline V lookup: CDR1 LGHNA, CDR2 YSLEER. The CDR3 covers 12 residues. CDR3 loop: CASSQEGTSPFF.

This chain connects TRBV5-1 to TRBJ2-1; TCRdb returns TRBD2, unconfirmable since there is no DNA. The CDR3 is made up of 16 amino acids. Germline V gives CDR1 SGHRS, CDR2 YFSETQ. The CDR3 sequence: CASSPLPGTSGNEQFF.

The rearrangement joins TRBV6-1 to TRBJ2-3; with no DNA, the TCRdb D assignment of TRBD2 cannot be verified. Germline V CDR1 and CDR2: MNHNS, SASEGT. The CDR3 is 19 amino acids. This CDR3 reads CASSSTARLATPTPDTQYF.